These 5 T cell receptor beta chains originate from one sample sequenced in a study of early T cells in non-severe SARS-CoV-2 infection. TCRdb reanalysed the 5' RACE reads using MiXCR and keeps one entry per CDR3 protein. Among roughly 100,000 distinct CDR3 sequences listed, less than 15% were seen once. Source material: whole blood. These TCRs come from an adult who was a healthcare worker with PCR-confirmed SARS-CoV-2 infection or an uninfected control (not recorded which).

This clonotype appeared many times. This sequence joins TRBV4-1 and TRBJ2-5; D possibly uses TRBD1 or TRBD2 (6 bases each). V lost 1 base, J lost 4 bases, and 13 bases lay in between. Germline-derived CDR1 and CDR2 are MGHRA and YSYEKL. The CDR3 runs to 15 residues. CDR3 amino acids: CASSQAGARVETQYF. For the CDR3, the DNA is TGCGCCAGCAGCCAAGCGGGGGCCAGGGTAGAGACCCAGTACTTC.

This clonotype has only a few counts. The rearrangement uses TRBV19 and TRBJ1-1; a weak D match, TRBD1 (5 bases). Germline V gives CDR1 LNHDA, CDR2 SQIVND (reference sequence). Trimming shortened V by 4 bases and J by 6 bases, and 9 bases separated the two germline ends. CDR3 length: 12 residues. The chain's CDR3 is CASSKQESEAFF. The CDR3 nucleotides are TGTGCCAGTAGTAAACAGGAATCTGAAGCTTTCTTT.

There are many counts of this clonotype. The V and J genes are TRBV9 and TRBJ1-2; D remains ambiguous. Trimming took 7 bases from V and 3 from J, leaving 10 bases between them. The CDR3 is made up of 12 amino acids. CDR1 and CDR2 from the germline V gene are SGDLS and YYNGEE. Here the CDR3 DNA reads TGTGCCAGCTTTGGGAGACACTATGGCTACACCTTC. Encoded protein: CASFGRHYGYTF.

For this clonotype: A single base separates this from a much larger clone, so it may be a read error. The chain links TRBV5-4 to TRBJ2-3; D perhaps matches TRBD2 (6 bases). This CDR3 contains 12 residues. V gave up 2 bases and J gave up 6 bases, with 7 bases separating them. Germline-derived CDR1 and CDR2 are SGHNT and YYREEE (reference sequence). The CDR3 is CASSFSGDTQYF. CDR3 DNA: TGTGCCAGCAGCTTCAGCGGGGATACGCAGTATTTT.

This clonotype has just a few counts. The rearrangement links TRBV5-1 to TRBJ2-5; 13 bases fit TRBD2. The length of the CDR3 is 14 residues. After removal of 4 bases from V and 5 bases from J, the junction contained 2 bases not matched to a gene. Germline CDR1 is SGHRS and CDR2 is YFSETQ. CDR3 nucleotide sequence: TGCGCCAGCAGCGCGACTAGCGGGGGGGAGACCCAGTACTTC. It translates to CASSATSGGETQYF.